The source of this T cell receptor beta chain is a study of blood T cells in healthy people across ages. A second roughly 7 to 11 cycle PCR used barcoded and J-beta primers. One entry per CDR3 protein results from TCRdb running MiXCR on the 5' RACE reads. Of hundreds of thousands of distinct CDR3 sequences in the sample, about 34% are singletons; the top ten hold 10% to 15%. The CDR3 spans 15 residues. Germline V gives CDR1 SEHNR, CDR2 FQNEAQ (reference sequence). The trim removed 4 bases at V and 9 bases at J, leaving 11 bases unmatched. The chain carries TRBV7-9 and TRBJ2-1, with TRBD1 matching 8 bases. This receptor was obtained from a man in his late teens or twenties in good health. Input material: blood. The CDR3 protein is CASSSTTGAWAEQFF. CDR3 nucleotide sequence: TGTGCCAGCAGCTCTACGACAGGGGCGTGGGCTGAGCAGTTCTTC.